This T cell receptor beta chain originates from a study of identical twins. Study results and limitations: Compared with unrelated sharing, twin-shared out-of-frame alpha sequences had more low-probability sequences.

TCRdb re-called the 5' RACE reads through MiXCR, storing one row per CDR3 protein. This sample yields around 1.7 million distinct CDR3 sequences, of which roughly 35% are seen a single time; roughly 0.3% belongs to the top ten. Turning to this clonotype: Antigen specificity is unknown. The germline gene is not matched at one end of the junction; a read error may be the cause.

The CDR3 runs to 15 residues. Per the germline V gene, CDR1 is KGHDR and CDR2 is SFDVKD. The chain recombines TRBV24-1 with TRBJ2-3; D may be TRBD1 (5 bases). This TCR was sampled from a newborn girl in good health. Sequencing was performed on cord blood. The CDR3 DNA is TGTGCCACCAGTGATAATCTGGCGGTCACAGGTACGCAGTATTTT. Amino acid sequence: CATSDNLAVTGTQYF.